This TCR beta chain appears in the sequencing data of a study of immune heterogeneity within non-small cell lung tumors. Findings of the study overall: High-frequency clones unique to single sites coexisted with identical dominant CDR3 beta clonotypes that recurred across tumor sites within a patient. Individual patients mostly differed in their high-frequency T-cell receptor beta clonotypes.

Multiplex PCR relied on 32 V and 13 J primers to amplify TCR beta CDR3. TCRdb itself ran the multiplex PCR reads through MiXCR, one entry per CDR3 protein. The table has tens of thousands of distinct CDR3 sequences, roughly 29% seen once. The CDR3 runs 16 residues. Trimming took 1 base from V and 0 from J, leaving 13 bases between them. Germline V lookup: CDR1 SGHAT, CDR2 FQNNGV. This clonotype rates as medium-sized. Its antigen remains unknown. Template material comprised bulk tumor genomic DNA at approximately 600 ng per sample. Taken during surgery, several biopsies per primary tumor were spaced as far apart as possible within the tumor mass. Those enrolled were patients newly diagnosed with untreated non-small cell lung cancer and undergoing curative surgery.

The sequence derives from a man aged 40-55 years with non-small cell lung cancer. The sample taken for sequencing was lung tumor tissue. The V and J genes are TRBV11-2 and TRBJ2-7; D gene ambiguous. The CDR3 loop reads CASSLVGQVSSYEQYF. CDR3 DNA sequence: TGTGCCAGCAGCTTAGTCGGGCAAGTTAGCTCCTACGAGCAGTACTTC.